A selection of T cell receptor beta chains follows, all from one sample in a study of cytomegalovirus exposure and HLA in healthy donors. Clones were read by immunoSEQ multiplex PCR, and TCRdb kept only the in-frame ones, dropping some. The sample yields 120,000 or so clones, approximately 17% seen once. Sequencing was performed on PBMCs. All receptors derive from a female donor in good health and CMV-seropositive. The CDR3 runs from the conserved cysteine through the conserved F or W. D genes are given only for firm matches. Size is stated for part of the rows, as once, few or many counts, or as a class when the clone is expanded.

v_call: TRBV11-2; clone_size: .; j_call: TRBJ2-5; d_call: .; cdr3_aa: CASTRRSETQYF; cdr3_nt: TGTGCCAGCACCCGGCGGTCAGAGACCCAGTACTTC
v_call: TRBV30; clone_size: few; j_call: TRBJ1-2; d_call: .; cdr3_aa: CAWSVQLNYGYTF; cdr3_nt: TGTGCCTGGAGTGTACAGCTTAACTATGGCTACACCTTC
v_call: TRBV27; clone_size: .; j_call: TRBJ2-2; d_call: .; cdr3_aa: CASSFGWGEVSGELFF; cdr3_nt: TGTGCCAGCAGTTTTGGGTGGGGGGAGGTGTCCGGGGAGCTGTTTTTT
v_call: TRBV13; clone_size: few; j_call: TRBJ1-1; d_call: .; cdr3_aa: CASSLQGGFTEAFF; cdr3_nt: TGTGCCAGCAGCTTGCAGGGTGGGTTCACTGAAGCTTTCTTT
v_call: TRBV18; clone_size: .; j_call: TRBJ2-1; d_call: .; cdr3_aa: CASSPLDRYNEQFF; cdr3_nt: TGTGCCAGCTCACCACTGGACAGATACAATGAGCAGTTCTTC
v_call: TRBV29-1; clone_size: few; j_call: TRBJ2-7; d_call: .; cdr3_aa: CSVGRASVWGEQYF; cdr3_nt: TGCAGCGTTGGTAGGGCTAGCGTGTGGGGAGAGCAGTACTTC
v_call: TRBV10-3; clone_size: .; j_call: TRBJ1-6; d_call: TRBD1; cdr3_aa: CAISEIGQGLWYNSPLHF; cdr3_nt: TGTGCCATCAGTGAAATCGGACAGGGTCTTTGGTATAATTCACCCCTCCACTTT
v_call: TRBV7-2; clone_size: .; j_call: TRBJ2-7; d_call: TRBD2; cdr3_aa: CASSLRGGRSYEQYF; cdr3_nt: TGTGCCAGCAGCTTACGGGGGGGCCGCTCCTACGAGCAGTACTTC
v_call: TRBV4-2; clone_size: .; j_call: TRBJ1-1; d_call: .; cdr3_aa: CASSQVVVLTQGMADTEAFF; cdr3_nt: TGTGCCAGCAGCCAAGTCGTAGTCCTGACCCAGGGAATGGCGGACACTGAAGCTTTCTTT
v_call: TRBV2; clone_size: few; j_call: TRBJ2-1; d_call: TRBD2; cdr3_aa: CASSAERGHRYNEQFF; cdr3_nt: TGTGCCAGCAGTGCAGAGCGGGGCCACAGATACAATGAGCAGTTCTTC
v_call: TRBV28; clone_size: few; j_call: TRBJ2-2; d_call: .; cdr3_aa: CASSLPTTPGELFF; cdr3_nt: TGTGCCAGCAGTTTACCCACTACCCCCGGGGAGCTGTTTTTT
v_call: TRBV6-5; clone_size: .; j_call: TRBJ1-2; d_call: .; cdr3_aa: CASSLLGRGYGYTF; cdr3_nt: TGTGCCAGCAGTTTACTAGGGAGAGGGTATGGCTACACCTTC
v_call: TRBV6-6; clone_size: few; j_call: TRBJ2-1; d_call: TRBD2; cdr3_aa: CASSIASGEGNEQFF; cdr3_nt: TGTGCCAGCAGTATCGCTAGCGGGGAAGGCAATGAGCAGTTCTTC
v_call: TRBV29-1; clone_size: .; j_call: TRBJ1-2; d_call: .; cdr3_aa: CSAGTAELFGGYTF; cdr3_nt: TGCAGCGCGGGGACTGCGGAGCTTTTCGGGGGCTACACCTTC
v_call: TRBV2; clone_size: .; j_call: TRBJ1-2; d_call: TRBD1; cdr3_aa: CASRAGQYYGYTF; cdr3_nt: TGTGCCAGCAGGGCGGGACAGTACTATGGCTACACCTTC
v_call: TRBV4-1; clone_size: .; j_call: TRBJ1-5; d_call: .; cdr3_aa: CASSPSGGDNQPQHF; cdr3_nt: TGCGCCAGCAGCCCATCGGGGGGGGACAATCAGCCCCAGCATTTT
v_call: TRBV2; clone_size: .; j_call: TRBJ2-4; d_call: TRBD1; cdr3_aa: CASSEGTGGNIQYF; cdr3_nt: TGTGCCAGCAGTGAAGGGACAGGGGGAAACATTCAGTACTTC
v_call: TRBV5-1; clone_size: few; j_call: TRBJ2-7; d_call: TRBD1; cdr3_aa: CASSSGTGLEQYF; cdr3_nt: TGCGCCAGCAGCTCAGGGACAGGGCTCGAGCAGTACTTC
v_call: TRBV9; clone_size: .; j_call: TRBJ2-5; d_call: TRBD1; cdr3_aa: CASSGGQAETQYF; cdr3_nt: TGTGCCAGCAGCGGGGGACAGGCAGAGACCCAGTACTTC
v_call: TRBV4-3; clone_size: .; j_call: TRBJ2-7; d_call: TRBD2; cdr3_aa: CASSPSGNPYEQYF; cdr3_nt: TGCGCCAGCAGCCCGAGCGGGAATCCCTACGAGCAGTACTTC
v_call: TRBV5-1; clone_size: few; j_call: TRBJ1-3; d_call: TRBD1; cdr3_aa: CASSLHLQGRSGNTIYF; cdr3_nt: TGCGCCAGCAGCTTGCATTTACAGGGGAGGTCTGGAAACACCATATATTTT
v_call: TRBV2; clone_size: few; j_call: TRBJ2-5; d_call: TRBD2; cdr3_aa: CASSEPAGGLETQYF; cdr3_nt: TGTGCCAGCAGTGAACCAGCGGGAGGACTAGAGACCCAGTACTTC
v_call: TRBV5-1; clone_size: few; j_call: TRBJ2-7; d_call: TRBD2; cdr3_aa: CASSALAGGPREQYF; cdr3_nt: TGCGCCAGCAGCGCGCTAGCGGGAGGGCCGCGGGAGCAGTACTTC
v_call: TRBV4-1; clone_size: .; j_call: TRBJ2-3; d_call: .; cdr3_aa: CASSQEHTFQGSTDTQYF; cdr3_nt: TGCGCCAGCAGCCAAGAACACACCTTCCAGGGCAGCACAGATACGCAGTATTTT
v_call: TRBV4-1; clone_size: once; j_call: TRBJ2-1; d_call: .; cdr3_aa: CASSQATGGVPYNEQFF; cdr3_nt: TGCGCCAGCAGCCAAGCAACGGGCGGGGTACCCTACAATGAGCAGTTCTTC
v_call: TRBV12-5; clone_size: few; j_call: TRBJ2-1; d_call: TRBD2; cdr3_aa: CASGRGLAGANDEQFF; cdr3_nt: TGTGCTAGTGGCCGGGGACTAGCGGGGGCCAACGATGAGCAGTTCTTC
v_call: TRBV6-5; clone_size: few; j_call: TRBJ2-4; d_call: .; cdr3_aa: CASSYSTRGRKNIQYF; cdr3_nt: TGTGCCAGCAGTTACTCGACTCGTGGCAGAAAAAACATTCAGTACTTC
v_call: TRBV7-8; clone_size: .; j_call: TRBJ1-1; d_call: .; cdr3_aa: CASSLVGGAETEAFF; cdr3_nt: TGTGCCAGCAGCTTAGTTGGGGGGGCCGAGACTGAAGCTTTCTTT
v_call: TRBV19; clone_size: .; j_call: TRBJ2-7; d_call: TRBD2; cdr3_aa: CASSIGLAGYEQYF; cdr3_nt: TGTGCCAGTAGTATAGGTCTAGCGGGATACGAGCAGTACTTC
v_call: TRBV6-5; clone_size: few; j_call: TRBJ1-1; d_call: .; cdr3_aa: CASSYGGGTEAFF; cdr3_nt: TGTGCCAGCAGTTACGGGGGGGGCACTGAAGCTTTCTTT
v_call: TRBV5-6; clone_size: .; j_call: TRBJ2-7; d_call: .; cdr3_aa: CASSSRQQPYEQYF; cdr3_nt: TGTGCCAGCAGCTCTAGACAGCAGCCCTACGAGCAGTACTTC
v_call: TRBV30; clone_size: .; j_call: TRBJ1-5; d_call: .; cdr3_aa: CAWNSGNQPQHF; cdr3_nt: TGTGCCTGGAACTCAGGAAATCAGCCCCAGCATTTT
v_call: TRBV6-1; clone_size: .; j_call: TRBJ1-4; d_call: .; cdr3_aa: CASREPGEVSEKLFF; cdr3_nt: TGTGCCAGCAGGGAACCAGGGGAAGTTTCTGAAAAACTGTTTTTT
v_call: TRBV6-4; clone_size: many; j_call: TRBJ2-1; d_call: TRBD1; cdr3_aa: CASSDSRTGGNEQFF; cdr3_nt: TGTGCCAGCAGTGACTCCAGGACAGGGGGCAATGAGCAGTTCTTC
v_call: TRBV6-1; clone_size: .; j_call: TRBJ1-4; d_call: .; cdr3_aa: CASSVEGEKLFF; cdr3_nt: TGTGCCAGCAGTGTGGAGGGAGAAAAACTGTTTTTT
v_call: TRBV5-4; clone_size: few; j_call: TRBJ1-2; d_call: .; cdr3_aa: CASSGGRDIWHF; cdr3_nt: TGTGCCAGCAGTGGGGGCCGGGACATCTGGCACTTC
v_call: TRBV5-4; clone_size: few; j_call: TRBJ2-5; d_call: TRBD2; cdr3_aa: CASSDSGTRETQYF; cdr3_nt: TGTGCCAGCAGCGATTCCGGGACTAGAGAGACCCAGTACTTC
v_call: TRBV2; clone_size: few; j_call: TRBJ1-4; d_call: .; cdr3_aa: CASSGRSLIEKLFF; cdr3_nt: TGTGCCAGCAGTGGACGGAGCCTGATTGAAAAACTGTTTTTT
v_call: TRBV5-1; clone_size: .; j_call: TRBJ2-1; d_call: .; cdr3_aa: CASSFVTGSYNEQFF; cdr3_nt: TGCGCCAGCAGCTTTGTGACAGGCTCCTACAATGAGCAGTTCTTC
v_call: TRBV28; clone_size: .; j_call: TRBJ2-3; d_call: TRBD2; cdr3_aa: CASSFPGRASGISDTQYF; cdr3_nt: TGTGCCAGCAGTTTCCCAGGTCGAGCTAGCGGGATTTCAGATACGCAGTATTTT
v_call: TRBV4-3; clone_size: few; j_call: TRBJ2-4; d_call: TRBD2; cdr3_aa: CASSPLAGAGKNIQYF; cdr3_nt: TGCGCCAGCAGCCCTCTAGCGGGGGCAGGCAAAAACATTCAGTACTTC